This T cell receptor (beta chain) was captured by sequencing in a study of blood T cells in healthy people across ages (dated by TCRdb to the mid-2010s). For context, the study as a whole: In model experiments, roughly one uniquely barcoded TCR beta cDNA molecule per two T cells was captured by template switching. Age-related changes in TCR beta repertoire diversity were measured in the study by deep sequencing normalized with unique cDNA molecular identifiers. Donors were grouped into four age groups: young (average 16 years), middle-aged (around 39), aged (about 60) and long-lived (around 80). Donors of different ages were randomly distributed across sequencing lanes to avoid experimental bias. For two donors (one aged 18 to 30 and one aged 80 or older), the study analyzed two additional independent replicas of 1 million unique cDNA reads from the same blood draw.

Counted from cysteine to phenylalanine, this CDR3 has 14 amino acids. Left in the record is the CDR3 DNA by itself, 42 bases read in frame from the first base. Per the germline V gene (reference sequence), SEHNR is the CDR1 and FQNEAQ is the CDR2. V is clipped by 5 bases and J by 2 bases, and the sequence between their germline boundaries is 13 bases long. What the research found in general, with its limitations: Donor CMV infection status was unknown, potentially confounding age-related changes in expanded clonotypes. Bulk unsorted PBMC profiling prevented conclusive comparison of naive and antigen-experienced compartments. Observed TCR beta diversity correlated strongly with the percentage of naive T cells measured by flow cytometry. The long-lived group showed more naive CD4+ T cells, fewer expanded clones and increased TCR diversity than the aged group, suggesting age selection. Total diversity estimates from one million sequenced T cells were considered lower bounds and underestimates. Observed TCR beta diversity per million T cells fell roughly linearly with age, and a significant reduction was already apparent by age roughly 41.

This clonotype was seen more than once but under ten times. It has no known antigen specificity. Qualities for individual bases were not recorded, and no much larger clone is one base off. Libraries were built with 5' RACE. The sequencer was an Illumina HiSeq 2500. The second PCR ran for roughly 7 to 11 cycles and used a J-beta primer mix along with a sample-barcoded 5' primer. A template-switch 5' adaptor carrying 12 random nucleotides introduced a unique molecular identifier onto each TCR beta cDNA molecule. At least 2.5 million CDR3-containing paired-end reads were obtained from each sample. The Mint cDNA synthesis kit, primed by a TRBC-specific oligonucleotide, was used to synthesize first-strand cDNA from all RNA. Following uracil-DNA glycosylase treatment, a first 18-cycle PCR with universal primers M1SS and BC2_uni_R was performed on all cDNA. In the source study's methods: Normalization of each sample was performed by random selection of 1 million high-quality reads, each carrying a distinct molecular identifier. Reads sharing molecular identifiers were discarded rather than binned into consensus sequences. MiTCR, with a Q25 quality threshold and the strictest error-elimination algorithm, was used for CDR3 identification, clonotype clustering and error correction. A nonparametric unseen species model using Euler transformation provided a lower-bound estimate of total TCR beta diversity. TCRdb reprocessing: public reads trimmed at Q25 with fastp, clones called with MiXCR, in-frame beta chains kept. CDR3 protein duplicates are merged, each entry listing the most common genes and DNA. The V and J calls reflect TCRdb's pipeline rather than the authors' work. The table for this sample lists about a million distinct CDR3 sequences; roughly 50% of them were counted only once. The biggest ten clones account for about 20% of the sample.

The approximately 40 donors, aged about 6 to 100 years, were systemically healthy Caucasian individuals from Russia. Roughly 11 milliliters of peripheral blood were drawn from each donor into EDTA-treated Vacutainer tubes. Ficoll-Paque density-gradient centrifugation was used to isolate PBMCs, with at least 7 million per sample. Total RNA, at least 5.5 micrograms per sample, was extracted from PBMCs with Trizol reagent. For every donor, flow cytometry on a PBMC aliquot measured the percentage of naive CD45RAhigh/CD27high T cells. Sequenced sample: blood. The sequence was obtained from a woman aged 55-69 years in good health. This chain joins TRBV7-9 to TRBJ2-7, with TRBD1 as a weak D call on 6 bases. The sequenced DNA is TGTGCCAGCAGCGAACAGGGTCTCCCCTACGAGCAGTACTTC. This yields the protein CASSEQGLPYEQYF.